This TCR beta chain emerged from a study of T cell repertoires in cytomegalovirus infection. A few counts support this clonotype. Its specificity is not known. TCRdb fed the reads into MiXCR, producing one record per CDR3 protein. The sample records 75,000 to 100,000 distinct CDR3 sequences, 25% to 30% being singletons. Germline loops: CDR1 MNHEY, CDR2 SMNVEV (reference sequence). Trimming cost V 5 bases and J 5 bases, with 12 bases left between them. The CDR3 runs 13 residues. This TCR was sampled from a human donor in good health (CMV status not recorded). Some clones in this sample may be carry-over from other donors' samples. The specimen was CD8+ T cells from cultured PBMCs, collected from culture after CMV antigen stimulation. V gene TRBV27 combines with J gene TRBJ2-5, with a tentative D call TRBD1 (5 bases). CDR3 amino acids: CASSRPGQETQYF. The CDR3 nucleotides read TGTGCCAGCAGTCGTCCAGGGCAGGAGACCCAGTACTTC.